The entry that follows covers one T cell receptor (beta chain) sequence. Generated by immunoSEQ multiplex PCR, the TCRdb table keeps only in-frame clones and is missing some. The sample holds 150,000 to 160,000 clones, 85% to 95% seen once. The data originate from a study of control samples from healthy donors and cancer patients. Trimming at V came to 0 bases and at J to 0 bases, leaving 6 bases not matched to a gene. The CDR3 has 17 amino acids. Looked up from germline, CDR1 is LGHNA and CDR2 is YNFKEQ. This chain links TRBV4-2 with TRBJ2-7, with 9 bases identical to TRBD2. The sequenced material came from blood. The source of this sequence is a man aged 45-65 years in good health. The CDR3 bases are TGTGCCAGCAGCCAAGATCGAAGTAGCGGGGGCTCCTACGAGCAGTACTTC. It yields the protein CASSQDRSSGGSYEQYF.